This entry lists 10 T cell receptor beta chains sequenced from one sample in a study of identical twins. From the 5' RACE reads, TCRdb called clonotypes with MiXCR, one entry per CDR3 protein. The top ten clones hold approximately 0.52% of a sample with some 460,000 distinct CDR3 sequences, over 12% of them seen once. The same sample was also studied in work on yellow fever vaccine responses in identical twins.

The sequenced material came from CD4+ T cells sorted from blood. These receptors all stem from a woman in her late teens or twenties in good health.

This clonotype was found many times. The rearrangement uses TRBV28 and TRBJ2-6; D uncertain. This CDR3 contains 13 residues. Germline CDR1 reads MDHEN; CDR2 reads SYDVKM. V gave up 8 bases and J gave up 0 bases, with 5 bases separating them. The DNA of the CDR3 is TGTGCCAGCGAAGACTCTGGGGCCAACGTCCTGACTTTC. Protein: CASEDSGANVLTF.

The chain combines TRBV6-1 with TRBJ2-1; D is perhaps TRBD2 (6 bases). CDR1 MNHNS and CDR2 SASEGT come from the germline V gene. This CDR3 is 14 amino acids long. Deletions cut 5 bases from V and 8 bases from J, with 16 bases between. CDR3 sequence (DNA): TGTGCCAGCAGTCGGGGGTCCCCTTGGGATGAGCAGTTCTTC. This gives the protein CASSRGSPWDEQFF.

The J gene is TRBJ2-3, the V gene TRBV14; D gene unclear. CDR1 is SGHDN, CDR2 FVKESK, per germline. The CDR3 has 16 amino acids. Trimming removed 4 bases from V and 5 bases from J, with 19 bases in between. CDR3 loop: CASSPRISRRGDTQYF. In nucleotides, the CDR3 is TGTGCCAGCAGCCCAAGAATCTCGAGACGTGGAGATACGCAGTATTTT. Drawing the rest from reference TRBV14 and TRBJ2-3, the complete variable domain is EAGVTQFPSHSVIEKGQTVTLRCDPISGHDNLYWYRRVMGKEIKFLLHFVKESKQDESGMPNNRFLAERTGGTYSTLKVQPAELEDSGVYFCASSPRISRRGDTQYFGPGTRLTVL.

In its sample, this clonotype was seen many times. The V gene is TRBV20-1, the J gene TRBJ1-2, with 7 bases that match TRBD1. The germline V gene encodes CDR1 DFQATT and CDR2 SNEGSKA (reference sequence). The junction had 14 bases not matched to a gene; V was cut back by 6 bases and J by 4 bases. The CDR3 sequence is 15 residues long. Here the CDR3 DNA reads TGCAGTGCGCTTGACAGGGCGACCGAGCCCTATGGCTACACCTTC. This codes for CSALDRATEPYGYTF.

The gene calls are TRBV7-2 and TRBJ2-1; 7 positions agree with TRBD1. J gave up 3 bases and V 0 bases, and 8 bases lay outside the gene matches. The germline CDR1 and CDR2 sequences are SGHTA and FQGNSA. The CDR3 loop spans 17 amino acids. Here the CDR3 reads CASSLALGQRFYNEQFF. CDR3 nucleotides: TGTGCCAGCAGCTTAGCGTTGGGACAGAGATTCTACAATGAGCAGTTCTTC.

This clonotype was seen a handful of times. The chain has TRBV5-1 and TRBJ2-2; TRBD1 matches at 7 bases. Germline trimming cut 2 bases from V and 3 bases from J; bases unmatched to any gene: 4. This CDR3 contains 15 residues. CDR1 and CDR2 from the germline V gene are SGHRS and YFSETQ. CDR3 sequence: CASSFAGGYTGELFF. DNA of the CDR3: TGCGCCAGCAGCTTTGCAGGGGGTTACACCGGGGAGCTGTTTTTT.

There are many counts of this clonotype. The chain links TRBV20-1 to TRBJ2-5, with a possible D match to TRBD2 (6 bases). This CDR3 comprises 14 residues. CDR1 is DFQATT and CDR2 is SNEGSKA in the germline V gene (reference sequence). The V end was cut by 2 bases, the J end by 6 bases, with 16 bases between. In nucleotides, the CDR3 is TGCAGTGCTAGATCCCCGGGGGAAGGAAAGACCCAGTACTTC. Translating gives CSARSPGEGKTQYF.

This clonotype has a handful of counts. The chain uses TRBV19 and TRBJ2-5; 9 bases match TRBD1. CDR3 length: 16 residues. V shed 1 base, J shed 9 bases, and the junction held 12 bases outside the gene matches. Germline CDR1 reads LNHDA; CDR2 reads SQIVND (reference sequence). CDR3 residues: CASSIAPGTGTTAQYF. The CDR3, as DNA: TGTGCCAGTAGTATAGCACCCGGGACAGGGACCACGGCCCAGTACTTC. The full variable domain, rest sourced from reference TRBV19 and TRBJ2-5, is DGGITQSPKYLFRKEGQNVTLSCEQNLNHDAMYWYRQDPGQGLRLIYYSQIVNDFQKGDIAEGYSVSREKKESFPLTVTSAQKNPTAFYLCASSIAPGTGTTAQYFGPGTRLLVL.

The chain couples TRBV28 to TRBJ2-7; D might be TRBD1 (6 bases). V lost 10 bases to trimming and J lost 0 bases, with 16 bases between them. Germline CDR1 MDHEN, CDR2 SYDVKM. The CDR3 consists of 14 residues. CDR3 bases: TGTGCCACCCTCTCCCGGGACACCTCCTACGAGCAGTACTTC. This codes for CATLSRDTSYEQYF. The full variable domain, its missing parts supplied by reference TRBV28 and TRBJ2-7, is DVKVTQSSRYLVKRTGEKVFLECVQDMDHENMFWYRQDPGLGLRLIYFSYDVKMKEKGDIPEGYSVSREKKERFSLILESASTNQTSMYLCATLSRDTSYEQYFGPGTRLTVT.

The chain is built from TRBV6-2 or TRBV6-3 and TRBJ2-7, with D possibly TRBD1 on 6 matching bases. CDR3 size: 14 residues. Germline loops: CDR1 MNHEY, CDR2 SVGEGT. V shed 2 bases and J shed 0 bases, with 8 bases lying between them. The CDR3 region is CASSYGGTSYEQYF. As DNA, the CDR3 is TGTGCCAGCAGTTACGGGGGCACCTCCTACGAGCAGTACTTC.